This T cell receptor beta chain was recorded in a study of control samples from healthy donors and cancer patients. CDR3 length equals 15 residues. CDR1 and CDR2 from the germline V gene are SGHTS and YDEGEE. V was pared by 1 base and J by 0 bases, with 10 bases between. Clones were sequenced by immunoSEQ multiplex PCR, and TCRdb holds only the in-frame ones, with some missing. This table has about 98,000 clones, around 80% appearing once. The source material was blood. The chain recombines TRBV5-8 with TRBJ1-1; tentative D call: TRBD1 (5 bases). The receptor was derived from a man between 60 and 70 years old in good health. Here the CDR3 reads CASSLIGTVNTEAFF. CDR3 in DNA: TGTGCCAGCAGCTTGATCGGGACGGTGAACACTGAAGCTTTCTTT.